This T cell receptor beta chain was observed in a study of T cell responses to AZD1222 COVID-19 vaccine (dated by TCRdb to about 2021). For the wider study: Because spike-specific TCR depth and breadth did not differ between the two schedules, AZD1222 recipients who got a second dose at roughly 4 weeks were pooled with those who got a second dose at roughly 12 weeks. A total of roughly 240 trial participants underwent TCR sequencing, of whom some 210 received two doses of AZD1222 and some 26 received two doses of the MenACWY control vaccine. Trial participants were enrolled into age subgroups of 18-55, 56-69 and 70-plus years, which contained about 150, 28 and 57 TCR-sequenced participants, respectively. What the authors observed across the whole study: After two AZD1222 doses, both the breadth and the depth of spike-specific TCRs were significantly higher than at day 0 and than in MenACWY recipients. Participants were mostly white British and included more females than males, and it was suggested by the authors that clonal diversity may have been underestimated. Because no samples from the day 14 peak response were available, repertoires could be characterized only after the peak T cell response. Only 5 to 7 AZD1222 recipients were SARS-CoV-2 seropositive at baseline, limiting conclusions about previously exposed vaccinees. In the small 56-69-year group, the increase in depth fell short of significance, most likely because of low power. Reportedly, almost half of the unique spike-specific TCRs recognized epitopes lying outside the regions that are mutated in the B.1.351 and B.1.1.7 variants. CD4 TCRs associated with the vaccine covered the entire spike protein, and the dominant responses were in regions 160-218 and 743-854.

Concerning this clone: This clone's antigen is unknown. Base qualities are not provided; no much larger clone lies one nucleotide away.

The CDR3 regions of human TCRbeta chains were analyzed by immunosequencing. The authors processed their data as follows. Repertoire TCRs were checked for matches against a reference library of SARS-CoV-2-specific TCRs that had been generated using the MIRA antigen-specificity platform. Breadth was defined as the fraction of unique TCRs that were SARS-CoV-2-associated. Depth was defined as the fraction of total T cells that were SARS-CoV-2-associated. Using the MIRA data, each spike-specific TCR was mapped to the spike region that the TCR reacts to and placed in a CD4 or CD8 class. Log10-transformed breadth and depth values were compared by one-way ANOVA with Sidak's multiple comparisons tests. TCRdb limited this immuneACCESS table to in-frame rearrangements with V and J called. A share of clones is missing; checked studies link under half to unresolved V genes, and the rest is unexplained. Clone size and the V and J calls come from that table; the DNA yielded D and trimming. This sample is represented by 150,000 or so clones; 93% of them were singletons. Around 1.9% of the sample goes to the ten largest clones.

Trimming at the junction amounts to 4 bases on V and 0 bases on J, and the germline ends lie 10 bases apart. The CDR3 holds 15 amino acids from the cysteine to the phenylalanine. Here the CDR3 DNA is all that survives: 45 bases in frame from base 1. From the germline V gene, CDR1 is SNHLY and CDR2 is FYNNEI. According to the study, the label for this sample's time point signals: baseline before first vaccination. The vaccinee samples were drawn from two UK trials, COV001 and COV002, one of which was a single-blind randomized controlled phase 2/3 trial testing AZD1222 (ChAdOx1 nCoV-19) in healthy adults. Trial participant PBMC samples were collected at day 0 and day 28 after the second dose for TCRbeta chain sequencing.

The chain couples TRBV2 to TRBJ1-5; perhaps TRBD1 is the D gene, with 5 bases matching. The sequencing here drew on peripheral blood, taken on day 0 of AZD1222 vaccination. This TCR was sampled from an adult in good health. The CDR3 region reads CASSVGGSSNQPQHF. The nucleotide sequence reads TGTGCCAGCAGTGTTGGGGGGTCTAGCAATCAGCCCCAGCATTTT.